The text below deals with one T cell receptor (beta chain). This sample was included in a study of blood T cells in healthy people across ages. The use of a sample-barcoded 5' primer and a J-beta primer mix characterized a second PCR of about 7 to 12 cycles. A single record per CDR3 protein comes from TCRdb applying MiXCR to the 5' RACE reads. The sample lists about 1.4 million distinct CDR3 sequences, approximately 63% occurring once. The CDR3 has 16 residues. Germline lookup yields CDR1 SGHAT and CDR2 FQNNGV. V gave up 0 bases and J gave up 4 bases; unmatched junction bases: 9. The TCR sequence derives from a man aged 18 to 29 in good health. This sequence joins TRBV11-2 and TRBJ2-7; 7 bases are a match to TRBD2. The material sequenced was blood. CDR3 sequence: CASSLDIARGRYEQYF. For the CDR3, the DNA is TGTGCCAGCAGCTTAGATATCGCGCGGGGGAGGTACGAGCAGTACTTC.